These 9 T cell receptor beta chains were sequenced from one sample in a study of T cell repertoires in cytomegalovirus infection. Each CDR3 protein is one row after TCRdb ran MiXCR on the reads. The table shows about 360,000 distinct CDR3 sequences, with around 18% occurring only once. Sequencing was performed on PBMCs. These receptors were obtained from a human donor in good health (CMV status not recorded). Some clones in this sample may be carry-over from other donors' samples.

The table lists this clonotype with many counts. This chain's CDR3 is CASSPTFEGLAGGISYNEQFF. DNA for the CDR3: TGTGCCAGTAGCCCCACTTTCGAGGGACTAGCGGGAGGAATCTCCTACAATGAGCAGTTCTTC. The V call is TRBV19, the J call TRBJ2-1, with 15 bases that match TRBD2. The CDR3 has 21 residues. Germline values: CDR1 LNHDA, CDR2 SQIVND (reference sequence). V shed 6 bases and J 0 bases; nucleotides not matched to a gene: 15.

The chain carries TRBV7-2 and TRBJ1-4; D is ambiguous. V was pared by 1 base and J by 3 bases, with 9 bases between. Germline V gene sequence: CDR1 SGHTA, CDR2 FQGNSA. The CDR3 sequence is 15 residues long. As DNA, the CDR3 is TGTGCCAGCAGCTTAGACGGGCACTCTAATGAAAAACTGTTTTTT. Translating it yields CASSLDGHSNEKLFF.

The table lists this clonotype with a few counts. CDR3 bases: TGTGCCAGCAGTTACCTGTCGCTCTGGGATTCTAACGGCTACACCTTC. It yields the protein CASSYLSLWDSNGYTF. The chain is built from TRBV6-2 or TRBV6-3 and TRBJ1-2; D is uncertain. The CDR3 is made up of 16 amino acids. The germline CDR1 and CDR2 sequences are MNHEY and SVGEGT. V shed 2 bases and J shed 8 bases, with 21 bases lying between them.

Ten or more counts support this clonotype. V is TRBV7-8 and J is TRBJ2-2; D possibly matches TRBD1 or TRBD2 (6 bases each). This CDR3 is built from 19 residues. The V gene lost 5 bases and the J gene lost 2 bases, with 24 bases spanning the gap. Germline CDR1 reads SGHVS; CDR2 reads FQNEAQ. The CDR3 region has the DNA TGTGCCAGCAGCCCCCTGGCAGTATTCGGGGGCGGAAACACCGGGGAGCTGTTTTTT. Translating it yields CASSPLAVFGGGNTGELFF.

This clonotype was seen at least ten times. The V and J genes are TRBV7-8 and TRBJ1-6; the D is unclear. The V and J ends lost 0 bases and 9 bases respectively, with 15 bases between them. Germline V gene data show CDR1 as SGHVS and CDR2 as FQNEAQ. CDR3 length: 16 amino acids. In DNA, the CDR3 is TGTGCCAGCAGCTTAGCGGTTGGATCAATTCGTTCACCCCTCCACTTT. Its protein is CASSLAVGSIRSPLHF.

There are many counts of this clonotype. The rearrangement joins TRBV7-9 to TRBJ2-2; 11 positions agree with TRBD2. The V gene's germline CDR1 is SEHNR and CDR2 FQNEAQ (reference sequence). The length of the CDR3 is 17 residues. V lost 2 bases, J lost 3 bases, and 5 bases stayed unmatched. CDR3 nucleotide sequence: TGTGCCAGCAGCTTAAATAGCGGGAGGGCCTACACCGGGGAGCTGTTTTTT. Encoded protein: CASSLNSGRAYTGELFF.

Only one count was recorded for this clonotype. V gene TRBV7-2 combines with J gene TRBJ2-5; TRBD1 matches 12 bases. CDR1 is SGHTA and CDR2 is FQGNSA in the germline V gene. Trimming cost V 4 bases and J 5 bases; bases outside gene matches: 8. This CDR3 has 16 amino acids. The CDR3 nucleotides read TGTGCCAGCAGCTCCACCGGGACAGGGGGCTCGGAGACCCAGTACTTC. Translation: CASSSTGTGGSETQYF.

This clonotype has at least ten counts. The chain links TRBV6-1 to TRBJ2-1; 11 positions match TRBD2. Trimming at V came to 6 bases and at J to 6 bases, leaving 13 bases not matched to a gene. This CDR3 contains 17 residues. Germline V gene lookup returns CDR1 MNHNS and CDR2 SASEGT. CDR3 in DNA: TGTGCCAGCAGACGCTCCAGACTAGCGGGAAGTATCAATGAGCAGTTCTTC. Protein product: CASRRSRLAGSINEQFF.

With regard to this clonotype: A clone one base away is much larger, so this may be a read error. The missing conserved phenylalanine or tryptophan at the end of this CDR3 makes a read error likely. The V call is TRBV7-2, the J call TRBJ1-4; no reliable D call. V was pared by 3 bases and J by 1 base, with 9 bases between. The CDR3 contains 15 residues. In germline, CDR1 is SGHTA, CDR2 FQGNSA. This CDR3 reads CASSFVAGTNEKLFL. The CDR3 nucleotides read TGTGCCAGCAGCTTTGTGGCAGGAACTAATGAAAAACTGTTTTTG.